These 8 T cell receptor beta chains came from one sample sequenced in a study of T cell repertoires in aging, cancer and after chemotherapy. Rearranged V-D-J TRB sequences were amplified with a mixed TRB-A/B primer pool. Using its own MiXCR run on the multiplex PCR reads, TCRdb lists one record per CDR3 protein. The table includes around 13,000 distinct CDR3 sequences, around a quarter detected once. Peripheral blood genomic DNA, not sorted cells or RNA, was the template. Sequencing was performed on blood. These receptor sequences come from a human donor with a blood cancer.

This clonotype is medium-sized in the sample. This sequence joins TRBV30 and TRBJ2-5; the D is unclear. The V end was cut by 1 base, the J end by 5 bases, with 2 bases between. This CDR3 region has 10 residues. Germline CDR1 is GTSNPN and CDR2 is SVGIG (reference sequence). The CDR3 sequence is CAWSAETQYF. CDR3 nucleotides: TGTGCCTGGAGTGCGGAGACCCAGTACTTC.

V and J are TRBV4-3 and TRBJ2-3; tentatively, D is TRBD2 (5 bases). V lost 4 bases and J lost 2, with 13 bases in between. Germline V gene data show CDR1 as LGHNA and CDR2 as YSLEER. This CDR3 has 15 residues. CDR3 sequence reads: CASSLSSEATDTQYF. The CDR3 DNA reads TGCGCCAGCAGCCTTTCTTCGGAGGCCACAGATACGCAGTATTTT.

In its sample, this clonotype ranks as medium-sized. The chain joins TRBV30 to TRBJ2-1; TRBD1 is a possible D gene (6 bases). The length of the CDR3 is 12 residues. CDR1 GTSNPN and CDR2 SVGIG come from the germline V gene (reference sequence). The V gene lost 0 bases and the J gene lost 6 bases, with 6 bases spanning the gap. The CDR3 protein is CAWSVRGNEQFF. The CDR3 coding sequence is TGTGCCTGGAGTGTCAGGGGCAATGAGCAGTTCTTC.

With regard to this clonotype: At one end the junction does not follow the germline gene, possibly because of a read error. This sequence joins TRBV4-3 and TRBJ2-7, with D possibly matching TRBD2 (5 bases). The V gene's germline CDR1 is LGHNA and CDR2 YSLEER. The CDR3 spans 17 residues. The DNA for the CDR3 is TGCGCCAGCAGCCCCGCAGCGGCCGCGCCCTGGAGCTACGAGCAGCACTTC. Translation gives CASSPAAAAPWSYEQHF.

This clonotype is deemed medium-sized. J is TRBJ2-2 and V is TRBV5-4; D might be TRBD1 (6 bases). From germline, CDR1 is SGHNT and CDR2 YYREEE (reference sequence). The germline V and J ends were trimmed by 4 bases and 5 bases, with 18 bases remaining between them. The CDR3 extends over 16 amino acids. The DNA for the CDR3 is TGTGCCAGCAGCGATGGAGGCAGGGGTCAAACCGGGGAGCTGTTTTTT. Protein: CASSDGGRGQTGELFF.

This clonotype occurred once. The V gene is TRBV12-3 or TRBV12-4, the J gene TRBJ2-1; D is unresolved. V lost 8 bases to trimming and J lost 1 base, with 12 bases between them. This CDR3 contains 14 residues. The CDR3 here is CASHQQHSYNEQFF. Here the CDR3 DNA reads TGTGCCAGCCATCAACAACATTCCTACAATGAGCAGTTCTTC.

Only a few counts were recorded for this clonotype. The V gene is TRBV18, the J gene TRBJ2-5, with 12 bases aligning to TRBD2. The CDR3 consists of 18 residues. V lost 3 bases, J lost 5 bases, and 13 bases stayed unmatched. Germline lookup yields CDR1 KGHSH and CDR2 LQKENI. CDR3 amino acids: CASSPRPRLAGAEETQYF. The DNA of the CDR3 is TGTGCCAGCTCACCCCGCCCGAGACTAGCGGGAGCGGAGGAGACCCAGTACTTC.

The V gene is TRBV5-1, the J gene TRBJ2-5; D may match TRBD1 or TRBD2 (5 bases each). The CDR3 has 13 amino acids. Germline values: CDR1 SGHRS, CDR2 YFSETQ. V was cut by 4 bases and J by 7 bases, with 14 bases left in between. CDR3 in amino acids: CASSPGTGGTQYF. The DNA for the CDR3 is TGCGCCAGCAGCCCCGGGACCGGAGGGACCCAGTACTTC.